Shown below are 22 T cell receptor beta chains from a single sample sequenced in a study of T cell responses to AZD1222 COVID-19 vaccine (dated by TCRdb to about 2021). Reading the label with the study, this specimen's time point is: baseline before first vaccination. The treatment or condition label, as the study defines it: meningococcal conjugate vaccine given as trial control. Library method: the immunoSEQ multiplex PCR assay. This is the immuneACCESS table as TCRdb keeps it, with only in-frame sequences that have V and J called. A part of the clones is gone; compared with another copy, unresolved V genes explain less than half, and the rest is unexplained. Within this sample are 200,000 or so clones, with approximately 94% of them counted one time only. The ten largest clones add up to approximately 1% of the sample. Sequences were derived from peripheral blood, sampled on day 0 of MenACWY control vaccination. The receptor set was obtained from an adult in good health.

This chain links TRBV7-9 with TRBJ1-4; 8 bases are shared with TRBD1. The CDR3 spans 18 residues. Trimming removed 4 bases from V and 0 bases from J; junction bases left unmatched: 10. The V gene's germline CDR1 is SEHNR and CDR2 FQNEAQ (reference sequence). As DNA, the CDR3 is TGTGCCAGCAGCTCCGGGACAGGCGTCAGGGCAACTAATGAAAAACTGTTTTTT. As protein: CASSSGTGVRATNEKLFF. The whole variable domain, filled in from reference TRBV7-9 and TRBJ1-4, reads DTGVSQNPRHKITKRGQNVTFRCDPISEHNRLYWYRQTLGQGPEFLTYFQNEAQLEKSRLLSDRFSAERPKGSFSTLEIQRTEQGDSAMYLCASSSGTGVRATNEKLFFGSGTQLSVL.

The gene calls are TRBV18 and TRBJ1-1; D is unclear. The length of the CDR3 is 13 residues. The V gene's germline CDR1 is KGHSH and CDR2 LQKENI. V was clipped by 2 bases and J by 0 bases, with 4 bases between them. This CDR3 is CASSPDLNTEAFF. The CDR3 coding sequence is TGTGCCAGCTCACCAGACCTGAACACTGAAGCTTTCTTT.

This clone is labeled medium-sized. The chain is built from TRBV2 and TRBJ2-3, with D hard to call. In germline, CDR1 is SNHLY, CDR2 FYNNEI. V lost 2 bases and J 0 bases, leaving 12 bases between the germline ends. The CDR3 is made up of 16 amino acids. The CDR3 protein is CASSEPSDPSTDTQYF. The CDR3 nucleotides are TGTGCCAGCAGTGAACCCAGCGATCCTAGCACAGATACGCAGTATTTT.

The rearrangement uses TRBV10-3 and TRBJ1-6; no clear D gene. V was pared by 6 bases and J by 5 bases, with 8 bases between. This CDR3 region has 13 residues. From germline, CDR1 is ENHRY and CDR2 SYGVKD. CDR3 nucleotide sequence: TGTGCCATCAGGAGAGCAGATAATTCACCCCTCCACTTT. Protein: CAIRRADNSPLHF.

This rearrangement joins TRBV5-4 to TRBJ1-1; D unclear. V was trimmed by 2 bases and J by 1 base, leaving 9 bases between them. The CDR3 sequence is 14 residues long. CDR1 is SGHNT and CDR2 is YYREEE in the germline V gene (reference sequence). The CDR3 here is CASSFGPGNTEAFF. The CDR3 nucleotides are TGTGCCAGCAGCTTTGGTCCAGGGAACACTGAAGCTTTCTTT.

The V and J genes are TRBV5-8 and TRBJ1-2; 9 bases are a match to TRBD1. Germline V CDR1 and CDR2: SGHTS, YDEGEE. This CDR3 has 15 amino acids. V was pared by 0 bases and J by 2 bases, with 2 bases of the junction left unmatched. The CDR3 bases are TGTGCCAGCAGCTTGGGGGGGACAGGGAACTATGGCTACACCTTC. Protein product: CASSLGGTGNYGYTF. Complete variable domain (other parts from reference TRBV5-8 and TRBJ1-2): EAGVTQSPTHLIKTRGQQATLRCSPISGHTSVYWYQQALGLGLQFLLWYDEGEERNRGNFPPRFSGRQFPNYSSELNVNALELEDSALYLCASSLGGTGNYGYTFGSGTRLTVV.

The CDR3 loop reads CASSVDSGHQPNQPQHF. The CDR3 region has the DNA TGTGCCAGCAGCGTAGATTCTGGACACCAGCCAAATCAGCCCCAGCATTTT. The chain is built from TRBV9 and TRBJ1-5, with TRBD1 as a possible D gene (5 bases). CDR3 size: 17 residues. The germline V gene has CDR1 SGDLS and CDR2 YYNGEE. Trimming shortened V by 0 bases and J by 4 bases, and 17 bases separated the two germline ends.

This chain joins TRBV5-1 and TRBJ2-2, with D perhaps TRBD2 (7 bases). This CDR3 has 17 residues. Germline CDR1 reads SGHRS; CDR2 reads YFSETQ. V shed 0 bases and J shed 3 bases, with 15 bases lying between them. The chain's CDR3 is CASSLVLAGADTGELFF. The DNA for the CDR3 is TGCGCCAGCAGCTTGGTTTTGGCGGGGGCCGACACCGGGGAGCTGTTTTTT.

The chain employs TRBV5-4 and TRBJ1-1; D is undetermined. CDR3 length equals 15 residues. Germline CDR1 is SGHNT and CDR2 is YYREEE (reference sequence). V shed 4 bases and J shed 1 base, with 14 bases lying between them. This CDR3 reads CASSRDMGRNTEAFF. CDR3 in DNA: TGTGCCAGCAGCCGTGATATGGGGAGGAACACTGAAGCTTTCTTT. The full variable domain, in which reference TRBV5-4 and TRBJ1-1 provide the parts outside the CDR3, is ETGVTQSPTHLIKTRGQQVTLRCSSQSGHNTVSWYQQALGQGPQFIFQYYREEENGRGNFPPRFSGLQFPNYSSELNVNALELDDSALYLCASSRDMGRNTEAFFGQGTRLTVV.

The chain couples TRBV18 to TRBJ1-2; D call uncertain. V shed 2 bases and J shed 14 bases, with 18 bases lying between them. The V gene's germline CDR1 is KGHSH and CDR2 LQKENI. The CDR3 loop spans 13 amino acids. The CDR3 nucleotides read TGTGCCAGCTCACCAATGGACTCAAAAGCGGGGACCTTC. Its translation is CASSPMDSKAGTF.

The chain has TRBV5-5 and TRBJ1-5, with a tentative D call TRBD1 (5 bases). Germline V gene lookup returns CDR1 SGHKS and CDR2 YYEKEE (reference sequence). The V end was cut by 4 bases, the J end by 3 bases, with 14 bases between. This CDR3 comprises 15 residues. Here the CDR3 reads CASSIYDSSNQPQHF. The CDR3 DNA reads TGTGCCAGCAGCATATACGACAGCTCCAATCAGCCCCAGCATTTT.

This chain connects TRBV6-5 to TRBJ1-5, with unresolved D. The ends were cut back, 6 bases at V and 11 bases at J, with 14 bases in the middle. This CDR3 is 12 amino acids long. Germline values: CDR1 MNHEY, CDR2 SVGAGI. CDR3 nucleotide sequence: TGTGCCAGCAGGGACCCCCCTACGGCCCAGCATTTT. Its translation is CASRDPPTAQHF.

This chain links TRBV9 with TRBJ1-5, with D perhaps TRBD1 (5 bases). Trimming cost V 0 bases and J 7 bases, with 14 bases left between them. Germline-derived CDR1 and CDR2 are SGDLS and YYNGEE. The CDR3 has 15 amino acids. The CDR3 DNA is TGTGCCAGCAGCGTAGACGGAGGGGAGGGACAGCCCCAGCATTTT. Protein: CASSVDGGEGQPQHF.

The rearrangement links TRBV13 to TRBJ1-1; unclear D gene. The CDR3 runs to 13 residues. CDR1 and CDR2 from the germline V gene are PRHDT and FYEKMQ (reference sequence). Trimming cost V 5 bases and J 8 bases, with 15 bases left between them. DNA of the CDR3: TGTGCCAGCAGCCCCGAGGTCTCGGTAGAAGCTTTCTTT. It codes for CASSPEVSVEAFF.

This clone was recorded only once. This chain joins TRBV11-2 and TRBJ1-1; no clear D gene. V was clipped by 5 bases and J by 5 bases, with 9 bases between them. Per the germline V gene, CDR1 is SGHAT and CDR2 is FQNNGV. This CDR3 has 12 residues. CDR3 region: CASSGMRTEAFF. The CDR3 DNA follows: TGTGCCAGCAGCGGGATGCGGACTGAAGCTTTCTTT.

A few counts support this clone. The rearrangement links TRBV11-3 to TRBJ2-1, with 8 bases that match TRBD1. This CDR3 has 15 residues. The V gene's germline CDR1 is SGHNT and CDR2 YENEEA. V dropped 5 bases and J dropped 1; count of bases not matched to a gene: 4. For the CDR3, the DNA is TGTGCCAGCAGCACCGGACAGGGTTCCTACAATGAGCAGTTCTTC. Encoded protein: CASSTGQGSYNEQFF.

In its sample, this clone was seen once. V usage is TRBV28 and J usage is TRBJ1-1, with 8 bases identical to TRBD1. From germline, CDR1 is MDHEN and CDR2 SYDVKM. J gave up 9 bases and V 6 bases, and 6 bases lay outside the gene matches. CDR3 length equals 12 residues. DNA of the CDR3: TGTGCCAGCAGCCTAGGACAGGGACAAGCTTTCTTT. It is translated as CASSLGQGQAFF.

The rearrangement joins TRBV9 to TRBJ1-4, with 7 bases aligning to TRBD1. The CDR3 runs 17 residues. The V and J ends lost 2 bases and 3 bases, in that order; junction bases with no gene match: 10. CDR1 and CDR2 (germline): SGDLS, YYNGEE. The CDR3 loop reads CASSVTHTGVPNEKLFF. CDR3 bases: TGTGCCAGCAGCGTCACCCATACAGGGGTCCCTAATGAAAAACTGTTTTTT.

The chain combines TRBV5-5 with TRBJ1-5; TRBD1 might be the D (5 bases). Per germline, CDR1 SGHKS and CDR2 YYEKEE (reference sequence). V shed 0 bases and J shed 8 bases, with 12 bases lying between them. The length of the CDR3 is 14 residues. CDR3 DNA sequence: TGTGCCAGCAGCTTGGGACAGACCTGGGAGCCCCAGCATTTT. This translates into CASSLGQTWEPQHF.

V usage is TRBV20-1 and J usage is TRBJ1-2; 12 bases match TRBD1. Per the germline V gene, CDR1 is DFQATT and CDR2 is SNEGSKA (reference sequence). With 3 bases clipped from V and 8 bases from J, the junction kept 10 bases outside the gene matches. The CDR3 covers 15 residues. CDR3 sequence (DNA): TGCAGTGCTAGTAGCGGGACAGGGGGCCTTAGGGGCTACACCTTC. Translating gives CSASSGTGGLRGYTF.

The chain uses TRBV7-8 and TRBJ1-5, with unresolved D. V lost 4 bases and J lost 3, with 10 bases in between. CDR3 length equals 14 residues. Germline-derived CDR1 and CDR2 are SGHVS and FQNEAQ. The CDR3 DNA is TGTGCCAGCAGCTCAGGACCGATCAATCAGCCCCAGCATTTT. It specifies CASSSGPINQPQHF.

J is TRBJ1-1 and V is TRBV11-2, with D hard to call. The CDR3 has 13 residues. Trimming removed 5 bases at V and 6 bases at J, with 13 bases between. Germline V gives CDR1 SGHAT, CDR2 FQNNGV. The CDR3 DNA is TGTGCCAGCAGCCTGGACCTAAGACCTGAAGCTTTCTTT. Residues: CASSLDLRPEAFF. Variable domain in full (rest from reference TRBV11-2 and TRBJ1-1): EAGVAQSPRYKIIEKRQSVAFWCNPISGHATLYWYQQILGQGPKLLIQFQNNGVVDDSQLPKDRFSAERLKGVDSTLKIQPAKLEDSAVYLCASSLDLRPEAFFGQGTRLTVV.